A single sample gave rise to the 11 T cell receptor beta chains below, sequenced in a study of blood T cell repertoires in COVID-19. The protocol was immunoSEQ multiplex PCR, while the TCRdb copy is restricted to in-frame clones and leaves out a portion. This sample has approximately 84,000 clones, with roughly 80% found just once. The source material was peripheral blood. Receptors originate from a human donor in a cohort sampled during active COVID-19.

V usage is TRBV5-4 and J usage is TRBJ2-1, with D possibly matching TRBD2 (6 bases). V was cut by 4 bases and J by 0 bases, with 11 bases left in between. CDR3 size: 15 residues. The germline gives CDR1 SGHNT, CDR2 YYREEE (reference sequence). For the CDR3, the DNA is TGTGCCAGCAGCGGGGGGACTCCCTCCTACAATGAGCAGTTCTTC. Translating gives CASSGGTPSYNEQFF.

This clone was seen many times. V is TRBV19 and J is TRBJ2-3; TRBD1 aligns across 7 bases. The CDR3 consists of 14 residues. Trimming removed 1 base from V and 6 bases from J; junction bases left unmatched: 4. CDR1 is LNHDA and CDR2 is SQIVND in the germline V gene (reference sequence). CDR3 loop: CASSIGQGYDTQYF. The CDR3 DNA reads TGTGCCAGTAGTATAGGACAGGGCTATGATACGCAGTATTTT.

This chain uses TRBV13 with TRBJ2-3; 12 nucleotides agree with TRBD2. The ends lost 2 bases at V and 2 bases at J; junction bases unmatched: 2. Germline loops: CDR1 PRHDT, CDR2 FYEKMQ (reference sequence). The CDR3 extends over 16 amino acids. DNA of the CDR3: TGTGCCAGCAGCTTACTAGCGGGAGGGCTCACAGATACGCAGTATTTT. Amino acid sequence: CASSLLAGGLTDTQYF.

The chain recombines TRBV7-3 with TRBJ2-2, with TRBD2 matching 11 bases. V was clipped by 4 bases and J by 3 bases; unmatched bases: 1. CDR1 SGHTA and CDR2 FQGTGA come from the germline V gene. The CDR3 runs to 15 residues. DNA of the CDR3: TGTGCCAGCAGCTCTAGCGGGGGGTACACCGGGGAGCTGTTTTTT. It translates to CASSSSGGYTGELFF.

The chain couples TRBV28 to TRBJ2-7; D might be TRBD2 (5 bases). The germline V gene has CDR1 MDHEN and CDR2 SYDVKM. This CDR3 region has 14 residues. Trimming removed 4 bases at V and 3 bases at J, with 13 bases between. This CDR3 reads CASSSPIGSYEQYF. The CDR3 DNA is TGTGCCAGCAGTTCCCCCATAGGGAGCTACGAGCAGTACTTC. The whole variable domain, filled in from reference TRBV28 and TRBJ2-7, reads DVKVTQSSRYLVKRTGEKVFLECVQDMDHENMFWYRQDPGLGLRLIYFSYDVKMKEKGDIPEGYSVSREKKERFSLILESASTNQTSMYLCASSSPIGSYEQYFGPGTRLTVT.

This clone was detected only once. The CDR3 loop reads CASSWTQGYQPQHF. CDR3 nucleotides: TGTGCCAGCAGCTGGACACAGGGTTATCAGCCCCAGCATTTT. The rearrangement uses TRBV7-8 and TRBJ1-5, with D perhaps matching TRBD1 (6 bases). Deletions cut 4 bases from V and 5 bases from J, with 12 bases between. CDR3 length equals 14 residues. Germline-derived CDR1 and CDR2 are SGHVS and FQNEAQ.

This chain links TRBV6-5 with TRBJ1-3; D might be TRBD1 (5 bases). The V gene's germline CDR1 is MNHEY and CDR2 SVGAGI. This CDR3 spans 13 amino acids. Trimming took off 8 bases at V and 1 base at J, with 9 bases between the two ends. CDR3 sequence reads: CASQGYSGNTIYF. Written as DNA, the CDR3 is TGTGCCAGCCAGGGTTATTCTGGAAACACCATATATTTT.

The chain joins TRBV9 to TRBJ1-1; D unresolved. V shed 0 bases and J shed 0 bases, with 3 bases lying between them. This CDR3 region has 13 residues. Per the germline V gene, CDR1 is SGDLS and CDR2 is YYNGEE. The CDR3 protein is CASSVGMNTEAFF. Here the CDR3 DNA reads TGTGCCAGCAGCGTAGGTATGAACACTGAAGCTTTCTTT.

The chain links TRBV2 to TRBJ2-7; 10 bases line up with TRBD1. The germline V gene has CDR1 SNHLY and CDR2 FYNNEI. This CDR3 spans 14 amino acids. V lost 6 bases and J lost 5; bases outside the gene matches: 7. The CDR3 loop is CASRRQGAKHEQYF. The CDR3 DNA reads TGTGCCAGCAGGAGACAGGGGGCGAAGCACGAGCAGTACTTC. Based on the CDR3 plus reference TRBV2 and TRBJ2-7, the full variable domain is EPEVTQTPSHQVTQMGQEVILRCVPISNHLYFYWYRQILGQKVEFLVSFYNNEISEKSEIFDDQFSVERPDGSNFTLKIRSTKLEDSAMYFCASRRQGAKHEQYFGPGTRLTVT.

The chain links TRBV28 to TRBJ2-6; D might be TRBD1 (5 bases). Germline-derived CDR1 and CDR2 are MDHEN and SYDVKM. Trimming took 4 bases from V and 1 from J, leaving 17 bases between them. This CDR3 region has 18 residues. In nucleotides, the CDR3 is TGTGCCAGCAGTTCCATCTGGGGCAGAAGATCTGGGGCCAACGTCCTGACTTTC. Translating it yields CASSSIWGRRSGANVLTF.

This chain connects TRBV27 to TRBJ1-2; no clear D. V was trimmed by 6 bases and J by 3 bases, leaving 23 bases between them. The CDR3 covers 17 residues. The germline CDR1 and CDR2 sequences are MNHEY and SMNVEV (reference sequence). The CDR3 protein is CASSPAGLRSRDYGYTF. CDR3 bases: TGTGCCAGCAGCCCAGCCGGACTTCGGTCAAGGGACTATGGCTACACCTTC.